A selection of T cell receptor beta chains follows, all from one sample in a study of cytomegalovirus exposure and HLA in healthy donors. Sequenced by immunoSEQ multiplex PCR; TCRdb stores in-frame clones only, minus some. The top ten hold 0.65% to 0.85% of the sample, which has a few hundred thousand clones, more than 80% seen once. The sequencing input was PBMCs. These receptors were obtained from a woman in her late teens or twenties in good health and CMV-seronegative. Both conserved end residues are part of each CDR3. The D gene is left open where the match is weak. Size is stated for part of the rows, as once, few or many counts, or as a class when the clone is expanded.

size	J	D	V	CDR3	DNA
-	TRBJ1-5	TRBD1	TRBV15	CATSRVFDRGNQPQHF	TGTGCCACCAGCAGAGTTTTCGACAGGGGCAATCAGCCCCAGCATTTT
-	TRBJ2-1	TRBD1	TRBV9	CASSVTTGTGYNEQFF	TGTGCCAGCAGCGTAACCACCGGGACAGGCTACAATGAGCAGTTCTTC
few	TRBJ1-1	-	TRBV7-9	CASSLGAENTEAFF	TGTGCCAGCAGCTTAGGAGCGGAGAACACTGAAGCTTTCTTT
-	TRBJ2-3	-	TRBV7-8	CASSPRRVPDTQYF	TGTGCCAGCAGCCCCAGGCGGGTTCCCGATACGCAGTATTTT
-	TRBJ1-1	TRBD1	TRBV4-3	CASSQDLTGGLTEAFF	TGCGCCAGCAGCCAAGACCTGACAGGGGGCTTGACTGAAGCTTTCTTT
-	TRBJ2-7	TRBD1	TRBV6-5	CASSFSRQGAYEQYF	TGTGCCAGCAGTTTCTCCCGACAGGGAGCTTACGAGCAGTACTTC
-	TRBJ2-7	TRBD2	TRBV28	CASSRFSGAYEQYF	TGTGCCAGCAGCCGATTCAGCGGGGCCTACGAGCAGTACTTC
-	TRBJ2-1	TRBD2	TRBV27	CASSLSSGSWEQFF	TGTGCCAGCAGTTTGTCTAGCGGGAGTTGGGAGCAGTTCTTC
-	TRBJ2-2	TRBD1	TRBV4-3	CASSQPGQGAAGELFF	TGCGCCAGCAGCCAACCGGGACAGGGGGCCGCCGGGGAGCTGTTTTTT
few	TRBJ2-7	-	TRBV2	CASSQSGAYYEQYF	TGTGCCAGCAGTCAGTCAGGGGCCTACTACGAGCAGTACTTC
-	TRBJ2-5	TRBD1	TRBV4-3	CASSQDGTGDGGETQYF	TGCGCCAGCAGCCAAGACGGGACAGGGGACGGCGGGGAGACCCAGTACTTC
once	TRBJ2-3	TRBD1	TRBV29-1	CSVEEAGGADTQYF	TGCAGCGTTGAAGAGGCAGGGGGCGCAGATACGCAGTATTTT
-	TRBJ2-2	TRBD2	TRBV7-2	CASPGGGQNTGELFF	TGTGCCAGCCCCGGGGGGGGCCAGAACACCGGGGAGCTGTTTTTT
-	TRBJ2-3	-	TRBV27	CASTSGVGTSTDTQYF	TGTGCCAGCACTTCGGGGGTAGGAACTAGCACAGATACGCAGTATTTT
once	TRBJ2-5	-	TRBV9	CASSPRDNQETQYF	TGTGCCAGCAGCCCGAGGGACAACCAAGAGACCCAGTACTTC
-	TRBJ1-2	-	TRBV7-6	CASSSAGDWDYGYTF	TGTGCCAGCAGCTCGGCGGGGGATTGGGACTATGGCTACACCTTC
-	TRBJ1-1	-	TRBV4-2	CASSGRRGEGTEAFF	TGTGCCAGCAGCGGAAGACGCGGGGAGGGGACTGAAGCTTTCTTT
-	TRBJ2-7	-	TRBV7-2	CASSLVPDLSYEQYF	TGTGCCAGCAGCTTAGTACCGGACTTATCCTACGAGCAGTACTTC
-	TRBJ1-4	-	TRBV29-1	CSVARGSSNEKLFF	TGCAGCGTTGCCAGGGGCTCGTCTAATGAAAAACTGTTTTTT
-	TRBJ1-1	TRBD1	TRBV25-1	CASSATGRETEAFF	TGTGCCAGCAGTGCGACAGGGAGAGAAACTGAAGCTTTCTTT
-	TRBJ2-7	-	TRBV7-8	CASSLTYEQYF	TGTGCCAGCAGCCTAACCTACGAGCAGTACTTC
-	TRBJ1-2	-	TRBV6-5	CASSYSTSYGYTF	TGTGCCAGCAGTTACTCGACATCCTATGGCTACACCTTC
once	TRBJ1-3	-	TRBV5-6	CASSQRNQGNTIYF	TGTGCCAGCAGCCAGCGCAACCAGGGAAACACCATATATTTT
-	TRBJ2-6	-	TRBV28	CASSPDSSGANVLTF	TGTGCCAGCAGCCCTGACTCCTCTGGGGCCAACGTCCTGACTTTC
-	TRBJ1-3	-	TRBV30	CAWSGQNSGNTIYF	TGTGCCTGGAGTGGACAAAACTCTGGAAACACCATATATTTT
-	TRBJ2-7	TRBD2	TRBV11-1	CASSQAGAGGPYEQYF	TGTGCCAGCAGCCAAGCAGGAGCGGGAGGCCCCTACGAGCAGTACTTC
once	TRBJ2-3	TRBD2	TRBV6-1	CASSAASGRAGADTQYF	TGTGCCAGCAGTGCGGCGAGCGGGAGGGCCGGGGCGGATACGCAGTATTTT
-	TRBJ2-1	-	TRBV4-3	CASSQDAESSYNEQFF	TGCGCCAGCAGCCAAGATGCGGAGAGCTCCTACAATGAGCAGTTCTTC
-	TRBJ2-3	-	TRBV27	CASSLFTGIDTQYF	TGTGCCAGCAGTTTATTCACAGGAATAGATACGCAGTATTTT
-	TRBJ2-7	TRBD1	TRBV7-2	CASSLIKGQGAHEQYF	TGTGCCAGCAGCTTGATAAAGGGACAGGGGGCTCACGAGCAGTACTTC
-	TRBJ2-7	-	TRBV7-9	CASSLGRVKLYYEQYF	TGTGCCAGCAGCTTAGGTCGGGTGAAACTTTACTACGAGCAGTACTTC
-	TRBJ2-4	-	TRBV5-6	CASSLVGAGENIQYF	TGTGCCAGCAGCTTGGTCGGAGCAGGGGAAAACATTCAGTACTTC
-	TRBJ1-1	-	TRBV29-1	CSVERREPRTEAFF	TGCAGCGTTGAACGGAGGGAGCCTCGAACTGAAGCTTTCTTT
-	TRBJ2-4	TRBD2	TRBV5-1	CASSPPREGNIQYF	TGTGCCAGCAGCCCCCCCAGGGAGGGAAACATTCAGTACTTC
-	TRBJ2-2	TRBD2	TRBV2	CASRRLAGGGTGELFF	TGTGCCAGCAGAAGACTAGCGGGAGGTGGAACCGGGGAGCTGTTTTTT
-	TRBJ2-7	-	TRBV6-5	CATTRGSSYEQYF	TGTGCCACCACGAGGGGGTCCTCCTACGAGCAGTACTTC
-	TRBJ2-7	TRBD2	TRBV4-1	CASSQDSPSSGRTLYEQYF	TGCGCCAGCAGCCAAGATAGTCCTTCTAGCGGGAGAACCCTCTACGAGCAGTACTTC
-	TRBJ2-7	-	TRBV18	CASSPGTGVVAGAYEQYF	TGTGCCAGCTCACCCGGGACAGGGGTAGTAGCGGGAGCCTACGAGCAGTACTTC
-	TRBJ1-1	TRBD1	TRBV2	CASSTGVTEAFF	TGTGCCAGCAGTACAGGGGTCACTGAAGCTTTCTTT
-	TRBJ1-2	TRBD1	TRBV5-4	CASSSGQENYGYTF	TGTGCCAGCAGCTCGGGACAGGAGAACTATGGCTACACCTTC
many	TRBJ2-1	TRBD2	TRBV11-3	CASSSPPRENTLFF	TGTGCCAGCAGTTCACCCCCGCGGGAGAATACGTTGTTCTTC
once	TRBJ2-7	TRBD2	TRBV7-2	CASSPTGGRNEQYF	TGTGCCAGCAGCCCAACCGGCGGGAGGAACGAGCAGTACTTC
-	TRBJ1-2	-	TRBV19	CASSAQGVTYGYTF	TGTGCCAGTAGTGCGCAGGGTGTAACCTATGGCTACACCTTC
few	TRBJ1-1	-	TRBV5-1	CASSLARGMNTEAFF	TGCGCCAGCAGCTTGGCCCGGGGGATGAACACTGAAGCTTTCTTT
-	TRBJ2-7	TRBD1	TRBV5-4	CASSSTGSYEQYF	TGTGCCAGCAGCTCGACAGGGAGCTACGAGCAGTACTTC
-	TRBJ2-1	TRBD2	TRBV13	CASTGGENNEQFF	TGTGCCAGCACCGGGGGGGAAAACAATGAGCAGTTCTTC